The sequence of this TCR beta chain was determined in a study of blood T cell repertoires in COVID-19. Turning to the study itself: COVID-19 samples, acute and convalescent, were from the United States, Italy and Spain. In each case, the material was cDNA or gDNA derived from T cells, B-cell-depleted T cells, or PBMCs.

Authors' analysis steps: Amplification from reference gene primers served as the basis for estimated nucleated cell counts. Only in-frame clones appear in the TCRdb table, and some are missing; sequencing was by immunoSEQ multiplex PCR. Clone size and V and J calls were adopted from that table, with D and trimming inferred from the DNA. In the table there are about 160,000 clones, around 90% of which are singletons. Sample: peripheral blood. The clonotype comes from a woman aged 55 to 70 with active or convalescent COVID-19.

CDR3 sequence (DNA): TGTGCTGGGACACTACAGGGCCAGGCAAAACTGTTTTTT. Its protein product is CAGTLQGQAKLFF. The chain recombines TRBV30 with TRBJ1-4; maybe TRBD1 (6 bases). The germline gives CDR1 GTSNPN, CDR2 SVGIG (reference sequence). The CDR3 totals 13 residues.